A single sample gave rise to the 11 T cell receptor beta chains below, sequenced in a study of blood T cell repertoires in COVID-19. Assay: immunoSEQ multiplex PCR; the TCRdb copy retains only in-frame clones and omits some. The data show some 93,000 clones, with around 88% seen just once and under 8% held by the top ten. Sequencing used peripheral blood. The receptors were gathered from a man aged 55 to 69 with acute or convalescent COVID-19.

This rearrangement joins TRBV9 to TRBJ1-2; 7 bases align to TRBD1. This CDR3 is 14 amino acids long. Germline values: CDR1 SGDLS, CDR2 YYNGEE. J lost 1 base, V lost 4 bases, and 4 bases had no gene match. The DNA for the CDR3 is TGTGCCAGCAGCCCCCGGGACAGTAACTATGGCTACACCTTC. Protein: CASSPRDSNYGYTF.

The genes are TRBV6-6 and TRBJ2-7; 8 nucleotides line up with TRBD1. Germline trimming cut 7 bases from V and 7 bases from J; bases unmatched to any gene: 15. Germline-derived CDR1 and CDR2 are MNHNY and SVGAGI (reference sequence). The CDR3 extends over 15 amino acids. The CDR3 spells CASIGFISGGAEQYF. The DNA of the CDR3 is TGTGCCAGCATCGGTTTCATTTCAGGGGGCGCGGAGCAGTACTTC.

J is TRBJ2-1 and V is TRBV5-1; 10 positions match TRBD2. Germline V gives CDR1 SGHRS, CDR2 YFSETQ. V gave up 0 bases and J gave up 7 bases; unmatched junction bases: 4. This CDR3 contains 15 residues. The chain's CDR3 is CASSLGLAGVNEQFF. The DNA of the CDR3 is TGCGCCAGCAGCTTGGGTCTAGCGGGAGTTAATGAGCAGTTCTTC.

The chain employs TRBV28 and TRBJ1-1; the D is unclear. This CDR3 is built from 15 residues. Germline CDR1 and CDR2: MDHEN and SYDVKM. V lost 2 bases and J lost 0, with 10 bases in between. CDR3 in amino acids: CASSLLSKMNTEAFF. CDR3 bases: TGTGCCAGCAGTTTACTTTCTAAGATGAACACTGAAGCTTTCTTT.

The chain joins TRBV15 to TRBJ1-4, with D possibly TRBD1 on 6 matching bases. The V gene lost 8 bases and the J gene lost 0 bases, with 16 bases spanning the gap. This CDR3 spans 16 amino acids. Germline lookup yields CDR1 LNHNV and CDR2 YYDKDF (reference sequence). The chain's CDR3 is CATGPGHFATNEKLFF. As DNA, the CDR3 is TGTGCCACCGGTCCGGGACACTTTGCAACTAATGAAAAACTGTTTTTT.

The CDR3 DNA sequence: TGTGCCAGCAGCTTGACAGGGGTGTCCTACAATGAGCAGTTCTTC. This translates into CASSLTGVSYNEQFF. The V and J genes are TRBV5-8 and TRBJ2-1; 7 bases line up with TRBD1. The CDR3 is made up of 15 amino acids. From germline, CDR1 is SGHTS and CDR2 YDEGEE. The J segment lost 1 base and the V segment lost 1 base, leaving 2 bases of the junction unmatched.

The V and J genes are TRBV28 and TRBJ1-5, with TRBD1 as a possible D gene (5 bases). Germline CDR1 reads MDHEN; CDR2 reads SYDVKM. The CDR3 runs 13 residues. V was clipped by 6 bases and J by 7 bases, with 13 bases between them. The CDR3 bases are TGTGCCAGCAGCTCGGGGGTTGGGCAGCCCCAGCATTTT. This translates into CASSSGVGQPQHF.

The V and J genes are TRBV11-2 and TRBJ2-1; 9 nucleotides match TRBD2. The CDR3 loop spans 14 amino acids. Germline V gene sequence: CDR1 SGHAT, CDR2 FQNNGV. The V gene end was trimmed by 3 bases and the J gene end by 9 bases; junction bases not matched to a gene: 6. CDR3: CASSFTRGGGEQFF. DNA of the CDR3: TGTGCCAGCAGCTTCACGCGGGGGGGTGGTGAGCAGTTCTTC. Looking up the rest from reference TRBV11-2 and TRBJ2-1 gives the full variable domain: EAGVAQSPRYKIIEKRQSVAFWCNPISGHATLYWYQQILGQGPKLLIQFQNNGVVDDSQLPKDRFSAERLKGVDSTLKIQPAKLEDSAVYLCASSFTRGGGEQFFGPGTRLTVL.

The chain combines TRBV7-9 with TRBJ2-7; TRBD2 matches 9 bases. V lost 4 bases and J lost 4; bases outside the gene matches: 14. The CDR3 contains 17 residues. CDR1 is SEHNR and CDR2 is FQNEAQ in the germline V gene (reference sequence). The CDR3 DNA reads TGTGCCAGCAGCTCAATCGCAATTAGCGGGAGAATTTACGAGCAGTACTTC. This encodes CASSSIAISGRIYEQYF.

This chain joins TRBV11-2 and TRBJ1-1, with D unresolved. Trimming stripped 7 bases from V and 10 bases from J, with 16 bases between. CDR1 is SGHAT, CDR2 FQNNGV, per germline. CDR3 length: 12 residues. The CDR3 protein is CASTRSGDGAFF. The CDR3 bases are TGTGCCAGCACCCGATCCGGGGATGGAGCTTTCTTT.

V and J are TRBV7-9 and TRBJ2-2, with D maybe TRBD2 (6 bases). The CDR3 has 17 residues. Germline CDR1 reads SEHNR; CDR2 reads FQNEAQ (reference sequence). Trimming took off 3 bases at V and 0 bases at J, with 14 bases between the two ends. CDR3 nucleotides: TGTGCCAGCAGCTTCTCACGACTAGTCGCGAACACCGGGGAGCTGTTTTTT. Translation gives CASSFSRLVANTGELFF.